This TCR beta chain was retrieved from a study of cytomegalovirus exposure and HLA in healthy donors. The primer mix had 60 Vbeta and 13 Jbeta primers. The data were produced by immunoSEQ multiplex PCR, yet TCRdb's version contains in-frame clones alone and is incomplete. The repertoire table contains 150,000 or so clones. Germline V lookup: CDR1 SEHNR, CDR2 FQNEAQ (reference sequence). V was clipped by 4 bases and J by 5 bases; unmatched bases: 12. The CDR3 covers 16 residues. The sequenced material came from PBMCs. The V and J genes are TRBV7-9 and TRBJ2-7, with 9 nucleotides matching TRBD2. The sequence was collected from a woman aged 40 to 49 in good health and CMV-seropositive. The CDR3 here is CASSSPQAGGPDEQYF. In nucleotides, the CDR3 is TGTGCCAGCAGCTCACCCCAAGCGGGAGGACCGGACGAGCAGTACTTC. The full variable domain, its missing parts supplied by reference TRBV7-9 and TRBJ2-7, is DTGVSQNPRHKITKRGQNVTFRCDPISEHNRLYWYRQTLGQGPEFLTYFQNEAQLEKSRLLSDRFSAERPKGSFSTLEIQRTEQGDSAMYLCASSSPQAGGPDEQYFGPGTRLTVT.